Below are 20 T cell receptor beta chains sequenced from a single sample in a study of T cells in Graves' hyperthyroidism and ophthalmopathy (dated by TCRdb to about 2019). Library prep was done by multiplex PCR. The data were produced on an Illumina HiSeq 2000. The TCR beta CDR3 regions were amplified from the RNA transcripts. The first round of RT-PCR for the TCR CDR3 was performed with the HTBI primer set and the Qiagen OneStep RT-PCR kit. Clones were called with MiXCR by TCRdb after fastp trimmed the public reads at Q25, and only in-frame beta chains were retained. Rows matching on CDR3 protein sequence are summarized as one entry with the most common DNA and genes. The sample table holds more than 300,000 distinct CDR3 sequences, of which less than 15% were seen once. Of the sample, less than 10% is held by the ten largest clones. Material for sequencing was blood. All receptors come from a woman aged 18-29 years with Graves' hyperthyroidism.

The chain couples TRBV3-1 to TRBJ2-3; D is undetermined. Germline V gene lookup returns CDR1 LGHDT and CDR2 YNNKEL (reference sequence). Trimming removed 0 bases from V and 3 bases from J, with 13 bases in between. The CDR3 sequence is 16 residues long. The CDR3 is CASSQDRDLPTDTQYF. The CDR3, as DNA: TGTGCCAGCAGCCAAGATCGCGACCTGCCAACAGATACGCAGTATTTT.

This clonotype was detected ten times or more. The V gene is TRBV9, the J gene TRBJ2-1, with D perhaps TRBD2 (6 bases). Germline V gene data show CDR1 as SGDLS and CDR2 as YYNGEE. The CDR3 is 15 residues long. V was pared by 0 bases and J by 2 bases, with 9 bases between. CDR3 sequence: CASSVDIAAYNEQFF. The CDR3 region has the DNA TGTGCCAGCAGCGTAGACATAGCGGCCTACAATGAGCAGTTCTTC.

This clonotype has at least ten counts. The chain joins TRBV4-1 to TRBJ1-5; maybe TRBD1 (5 bases). This CDR3 spans 15 amino acids. Per the germline V gene, CDR1 is MGHRA and CDR2 is YSYEKL. V was pared by 0 bases and J by 2 bases, with 8 bases between. The chain's CDR3 is CASSQERDGNQPQHF. The CDR3 DNA sequence: TGCGCCAGCAGCCAAGAGCGGGACGGCAATCAGCCCCAGCATTTT.

This clonotype occurred many times. The V and J genes are TRBV5-4 and TRBJ2-7; D possibly matches TRBD1 or TRBD2 (5 bases each). Looked up from germline, CDR1 is SGHNT and CDR2 is YYREEE (reference sequence). The CDR3 contains 13 residues. V was trimmed by 3 bases and J by 5 bases, leaving 12 bases between them. The CDR3, as DNA: TGTGCCAGCAGCTCCCGGGGCTGGAACGAGCAGTACTTC. Translation gives CASSSRGWNEQYF. Full variable domain (rest looked up from reference TRBV5-4 and TRBJ2-7): ETGVTQSPTHLIKTRGQQVTLRCSSQSGHNTVSWYQQALGQGPQFIFQYYREEENGRGNFPPRFSGLQFPNYSSELNVNALELDDSALYLCASSSRGWNEQYFGPGTRLTVT.

Ten or more counts support this clonotype. The genes are TRBV27 and TRBJ2-1, with a weak D call TRBD1 (5 bases). The CDR3 sequence is 18 residues long. The V gene lost 7 bases and the J gene lost 8 bases, with 30 bases spanning the gap. CDR1 and CDR2 from the germline V gene are MNHEY and SMNVEV (reference sequence). The CDR3 bases are TGTGCCAGCAATTCAGGTTCCCGCAGGGTATGGCGTGGCTATGAGCAGTTCTTC. Amino acid sequence: CASNSGSRRVWRGYEQFF.

This sequence joins TRBV7-9 and TRBJ2-1, with 8 bases identical to TRBD2. Unmatched junction bases numbered 12, after V lost 2 bases and J lost 0 bases. The CDR3 sequence is 19 residues long. Germline V gives CDR1 SEHNR, CDR2 FQNEAQ (reference sequence). The CDR3 protein is CASSLRLARRQSSYNEQFF. DNA for the CDR3: TGTGCCAGCAGCTTAAGACTAGCGCGACGGCAAAGCTCCTACAATGAGCAGTTCTTC. Variable domain in full (rest from reference TRBV7-9 and TRBJ2-1): DTGVSQNPRHKITKRGQNVTFRCDPISEHNRLYWYRQTLGQGPEFLTYFQNEAQLEKSRLLSDRFSAERPKGSFSTLEIQRTEQGDSAMYLCASSLRLARRQSSYNEQFFGPGTRLTVL.

This clonotype was seen a handful of times. V and J are TRBV4-1 and TRBJ1-2; a possible D gene is TRBD1 (6 bases). The V and J ends lost 2 bases and 7 bases respectively, with 35 bases between them. Germline CDR1 is MGHRA and CDR2 is YSYEKL. The CDR3 spans 21 residues. DNA for the CDR3: TGCGCCAGCAGCCAACCCGCGGCGGGGGGCCGGTCAGGAAAACCGCTGGGTGGCTACACCTTC. It is translated as CASSQPAAGGRSGKPLGGYTF.

There are a few counts of this clonotype. The rearrangement uses TRBV11-2 and TRBJ1-1; the D is unclear. The CDR3 loop spans 15 amino acids. CDR1 and CDR2 (germline): SGHAT, FQNNGV. Trimming stripped 5 bases from V and 3 bases from J, with 16 bases between. CDR3 DNA: TGTGCCAGCAGCCGCGGAGGGCCGTCGGACACTGAAGCTTTCTTT. This codes for CASSRGGPSDTEAFF.

This clonotype was seen many times. V is TRBV24-1 and J is TRBJ1-4, with no clear D. The V end was cut by 4 bases, the J end by 6 bases, with 14 bases between. The CDR3 loop spans 15 amino acids. Per germline, CDR1 KGHDR and CDR2 SFDVKD. The CDR3 region is CATSDPVRRDEKLFF. The CDR3 region has the DNA TGTGCCACCAGTGACCCAGTCAGACGCGATGAAAAACTGTTTTTT.

This clonotype occurred many times. The chain has TRBV6-2 or TRBV6-3 and TRBJ1-4; maybe TRBD1 (6 bases). CDR1 and CDR2 (germline): MNHEY, SVGEGT. Trimming shortened V by 0 bases and J by 11 bases, and 13 bases separated the two germline ends. This CDR3 has 14 amino acids. CDR3 bases: TGTGCCAGCAGTTACTCGAACAGGGTTGAGAAACTGTTTTTT. Translation gives CASSYSNRVEKLFF.

This clonotype has ten or more counts. This chain uses TRBV20-1 with TRBJ2-5; a possible D gene is TRBD1 (5 bases). The CDR3 is 13 residues long. V shed 3 bases and J shed 1 base, with 9 bases lying between them. Per germline, CDR1 DFQATT and CDR2 SNEGSKA (reference sequence). The CDR3 DNA sequence: TGCAGTGCTAGTTGGGGCCCCCAAGAGACCCAGTACTTC. Translating gives CSASWGPQETQYF.

V gene TRBV5-1 combines with J gene TRBJ1-1; tentative D call: TRBD1 (5 bases). The CDR3 length is 15 residues. Germline V gene data show CDR1 as SGHRS and CDR2 as YFSETQ. Trimming removed 4 bases at V and 1 base at J, with 14 bases between. The CDR3 DNA reads as TGCGCCAGCAGCGCCGGCGGCACAGGGAACACTGAAGCTTTCTTT. It yields the protein CASSAGGTGNTEAFF.

In this sample, this clonotype turned up many times. The chain combines TRBV5-1 with TRBJ2-3; tentatively, D is TRBD1 or TRBD2 (6 bases each). The CDR3 runs to 18 residues. Germline CDR1 reads SGHRS; CDR2 reads YFSETQ. The V end was cut by 4 bases, the J end by 2 bases, with 23 bases between. The CDR3 is CASSRFGSDTGHTDTQYF. The CDR3, as DNA: TGCGCCAGCAGCCGATTCGGGAGTGATACAGGGCACACAGATACGCAGTATTTT.

In this sample, this clonotype turned up a few times. The chain employs TRBV19 and TRBJ1-2; D possibly corresponds to TRBD1 (6 bases). The CDR3 totals 13 residues. Germline loops: CDR1 LNHDA, CDR2 SQIVND (reference sequence). Trimming removed 5 bases at V and 5 bases at J, with 12 bases between. The CDR3 protein is CASSPGQLYGYTF. The CDR3 DNA is TGTGCCAGTAGTCCAGGACAGCTGTATGGCTACACCTTC.

This clonotype has ten or more counts. CDR3 bases: TGTGCCAGCAGGGACAGTTTCTCCTACAATGAGCAGTTCTTC. It codes for CASRDSFSYNEQFF. The V gene is TRBV12-3 or TRBV12-4, the J gene TRBJ2-1, with D perhaps TRBD1 (6 bases). Deletions cut 6 bases from V and 0 bases from J, with 9 bases between. This CDR3 region has 14 residues.

This clonotype was observed at least ten times. The genes are TRBV11-3 and TRBJ2-1; D is ambiguous. Between the trimmed V and J ends, which lost 0 bases and 6 bases, there was a span of 9 bases. Germline V gene data show CDR1 as SGHNT and CDR2 as YENEEA. CDR3 length: 14 residues. The CDR3 here is CASSLDGQVNEQFF. DNA of the CDR3: TGTGCCAGCAGCTTAGATGGCCAGGTCAATGAGCAGTTCTTC.

This clonotype has ten or more counts. The genes are TRBV28 and TRBJ2-7, with 8 nucleotides matching TRBD1. The CDR3 covers 15 residues. J lost 0 bases, V lost 5 bases, and 6 bases had no gene match. Germline values: CDR1 MDHEN, CDR2 SYDVKM. The CDR3 region has the DNA TGTGCCAGCAGTCTTCCGGGACAGGACTCCTACGAGCAGTACTTC. This sequence encodes CASSLPGQDSYEQYF.

There are many counts of this clonotype. This sequence joins TRBV29-1 and TRBJ2-1, with 13 bases lining up with TRBD2. After removal of 4 bases from V and 12 bases from J, the junction contained 9 bases not matched to a gene. The CDR3 has 14 amino acids. Germline V lookup: CDR1 SQVTM, CDR2 ANQGSEA. CDR3 nucleotides: TGCAGCGTTGGTCGGACTAGCGGGAGTCTTGGGCAGTTCTTC. The encoded protein is CSVGRTSGSLGQFF.

This clonotype was detected a few times. V is TRBV29-1 and J is TRBJ1-3; D ambiguous. V lost 4 bases and J lost 4, with 11 bases in between. Germline V gene data show CDR1 as SQVTM and CDR2 as ANQGSEA. CDR3 length equals 13 residues. CDR3 DNA sequence: TGCAGCGTTGCCACATCGGACGGAAACACCATATATTTT. It codes for CSVATSDGNTIYF.

This clonotype has ten or more counts. This sequence joins TRBV6-1 and TRBJ2-3; 8 positions match TRBD2. There are 14 residues in the CDR3. The germline V gene encodes CDR1 MNHNS and CDR2 SASEGT. V trimming: 6 bases; J trimming: 4 bases; junction bases outside the gene matches: 6. Written as DNA, the CDR3 is TGTGCCAGCAGGAAGAGCGGGAGTCCAGATACGCAGTATTTT. It encodes CASRKSGSPDTQYF.